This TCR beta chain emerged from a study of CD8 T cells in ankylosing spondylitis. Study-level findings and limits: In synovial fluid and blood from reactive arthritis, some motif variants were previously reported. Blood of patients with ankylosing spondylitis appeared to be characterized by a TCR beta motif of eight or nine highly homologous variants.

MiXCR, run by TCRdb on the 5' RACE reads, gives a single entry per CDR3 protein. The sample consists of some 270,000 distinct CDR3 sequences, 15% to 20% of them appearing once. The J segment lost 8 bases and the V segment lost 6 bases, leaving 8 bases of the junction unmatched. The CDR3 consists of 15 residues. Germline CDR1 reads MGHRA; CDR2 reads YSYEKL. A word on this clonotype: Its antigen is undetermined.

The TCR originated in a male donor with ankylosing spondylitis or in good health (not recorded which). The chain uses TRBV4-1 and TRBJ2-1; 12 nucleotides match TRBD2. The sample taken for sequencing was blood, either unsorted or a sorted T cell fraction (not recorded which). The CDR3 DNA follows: TGCGCCAGCAGAAGACTAGCGGGAGACGGGCATGAGCAGTTCTTC. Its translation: CASRRLAGDGHEQFF.